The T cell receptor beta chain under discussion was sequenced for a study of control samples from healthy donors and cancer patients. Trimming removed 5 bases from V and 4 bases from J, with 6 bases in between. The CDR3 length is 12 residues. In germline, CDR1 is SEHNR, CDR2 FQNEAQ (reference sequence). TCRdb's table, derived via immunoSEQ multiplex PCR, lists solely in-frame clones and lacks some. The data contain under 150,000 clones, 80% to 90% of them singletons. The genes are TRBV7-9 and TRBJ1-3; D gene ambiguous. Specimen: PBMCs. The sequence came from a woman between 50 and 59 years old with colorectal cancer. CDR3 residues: CASSNRGNTIYF. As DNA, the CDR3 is TGTGCCAGCAGCAACAGAGGAAACACCATATATTTT.